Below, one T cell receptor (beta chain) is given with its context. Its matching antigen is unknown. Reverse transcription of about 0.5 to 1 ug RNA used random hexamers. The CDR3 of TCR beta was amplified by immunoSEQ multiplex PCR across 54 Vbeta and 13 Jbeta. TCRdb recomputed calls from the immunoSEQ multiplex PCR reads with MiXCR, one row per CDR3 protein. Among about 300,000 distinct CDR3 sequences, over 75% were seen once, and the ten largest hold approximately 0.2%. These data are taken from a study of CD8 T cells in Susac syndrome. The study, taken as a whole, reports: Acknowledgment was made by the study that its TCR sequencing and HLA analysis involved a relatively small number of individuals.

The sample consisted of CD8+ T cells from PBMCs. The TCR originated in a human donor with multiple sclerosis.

In DNA, the CDR3 is TGCGCCAGCAGCCAAACGGACGTCTCTGCTGGAAACACCATATATTTT. Residues: CASSQTDVSAGNTIYF. The chain joins TRBV4-1 to TRBJ1-3; D gene ambiguous. Trimming removed 2 bases from V and 2 bases from J, with 13 bases in between. This CDR3 comprises 16 residues. Germline assignment: CDR1 MGHRA and CDR2 YSYEKL.